Reported below is one T cell receptor beta chain. Original methodology: Reference gene primer amplification gave estimated nucleated cell counts. Produced via immunoSEQ multiplex PCR; TCRdb's table is partial and in-frame only. The V and J calls and clone size come from that table; D and trimming were worked out from the DNA. This table has around 150,000 clones, 80% to 90% appearing once. These data are taken from a study of blood T cell repertoires in COVID-19. The V and J ends lost 2 bases and 5 bases respectively, with 10 bases between them. This CDR3 has 13 residues. The germline gives CDR1 SGHTA, CDR2 FQGNSA.

This clonotype was obtained from a man between 65 and 80 years old with acute or convalescent COVID-19. The sequenced material came from peripheral blood. The chain recombines TRBV7-2 with TRBJ2-7; D ambiguous. CDR3 sequence: CASSLLGVHEQYF. The DNA for the CDR3 is TGTGCCAGCAGCTTATTGGGCGTGCACGAGCAGTACTTC.